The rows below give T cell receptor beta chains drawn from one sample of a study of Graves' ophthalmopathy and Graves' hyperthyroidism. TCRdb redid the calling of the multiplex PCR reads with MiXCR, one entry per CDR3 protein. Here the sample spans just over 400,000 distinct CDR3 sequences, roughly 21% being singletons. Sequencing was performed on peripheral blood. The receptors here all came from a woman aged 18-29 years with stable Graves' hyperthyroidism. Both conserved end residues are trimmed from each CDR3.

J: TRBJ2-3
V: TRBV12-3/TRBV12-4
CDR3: ASSFSVMDTQY

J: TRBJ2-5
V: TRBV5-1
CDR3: ASSPSGIKETQY

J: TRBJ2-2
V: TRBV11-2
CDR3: ASSTGLRANTGELF

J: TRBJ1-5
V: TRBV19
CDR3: ASSIERAWGPQH

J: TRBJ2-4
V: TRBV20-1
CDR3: SAHQNIQY

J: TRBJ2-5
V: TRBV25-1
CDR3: ASSEPLPGQGERGQETQY

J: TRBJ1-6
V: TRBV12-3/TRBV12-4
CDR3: ASSLTPGIRSPLH

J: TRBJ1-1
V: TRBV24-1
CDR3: ATRGEGTEAF

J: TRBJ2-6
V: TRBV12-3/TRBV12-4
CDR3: ASSFGTGGTGANVLT

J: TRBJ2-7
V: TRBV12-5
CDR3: ASGLASLWGGEQY

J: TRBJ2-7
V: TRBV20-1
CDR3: SARDLLAWGEQY

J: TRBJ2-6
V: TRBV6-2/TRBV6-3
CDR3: ASSRSWGRTGANVLT

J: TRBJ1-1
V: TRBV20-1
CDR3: SARDPGMNTEAF

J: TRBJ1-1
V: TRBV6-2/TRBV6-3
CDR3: ASSYFQGNTEAF

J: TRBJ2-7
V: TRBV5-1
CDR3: ASSLGARFRDSLHEQY

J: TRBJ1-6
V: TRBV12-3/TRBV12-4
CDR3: ASSTGTGYGDGNSPLH

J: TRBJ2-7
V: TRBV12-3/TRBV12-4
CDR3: ASSFLRAGEQY

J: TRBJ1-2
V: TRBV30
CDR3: AWSVRTGVYLRDGYT

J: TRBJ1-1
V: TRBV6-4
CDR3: ASSSYTQEEAF

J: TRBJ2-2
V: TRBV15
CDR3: ATSRDRTRLRTGELF

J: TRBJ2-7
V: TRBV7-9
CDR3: ASSLAGNAYEQY

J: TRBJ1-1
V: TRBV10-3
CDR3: AINTNRERAEAF

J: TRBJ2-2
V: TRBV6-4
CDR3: ASSPTGEGNTGELF

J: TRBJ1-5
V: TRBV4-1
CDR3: ASSQDLGYQPQH

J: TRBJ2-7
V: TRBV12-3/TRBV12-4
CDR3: ASSLAGLAGAREQY

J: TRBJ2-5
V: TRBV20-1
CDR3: RVGQGQETQY

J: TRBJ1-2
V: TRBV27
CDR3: ASSPAAQRNYGYT

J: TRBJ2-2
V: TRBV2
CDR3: ASSGATGFGELF

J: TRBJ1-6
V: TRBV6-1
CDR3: ANRRGPDNSPLH

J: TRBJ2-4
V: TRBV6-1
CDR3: ASSSENIQY

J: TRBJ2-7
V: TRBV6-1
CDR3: ASTQGGQGVDEQY

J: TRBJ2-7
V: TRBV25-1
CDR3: ASSDVPGLAGGPGEQY

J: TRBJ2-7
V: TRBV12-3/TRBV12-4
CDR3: ASSPNRGSKQY

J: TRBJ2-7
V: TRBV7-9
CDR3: ASSSTGYGEQY

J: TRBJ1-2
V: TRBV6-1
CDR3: ASSDLPGQGNGYT

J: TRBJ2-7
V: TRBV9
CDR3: ASSVEDRGYEQY

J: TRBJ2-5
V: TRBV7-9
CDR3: ASSLGTSGIQETQY

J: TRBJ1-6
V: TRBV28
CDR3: ASSFVGQGLRFH

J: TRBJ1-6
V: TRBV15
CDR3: ATSVNAGLNSPLH

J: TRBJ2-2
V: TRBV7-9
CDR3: ASESGMYTGELF

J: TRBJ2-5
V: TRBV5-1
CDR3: ASSPGPTGTRETQY

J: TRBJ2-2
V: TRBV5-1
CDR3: ASSFPGLNTGELF

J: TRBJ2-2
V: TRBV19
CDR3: ASSRGGAGELF

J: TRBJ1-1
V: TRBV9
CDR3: ASSVDPTGNTEAF

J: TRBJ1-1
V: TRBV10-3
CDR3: AISGADNTEAF

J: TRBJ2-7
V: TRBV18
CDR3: ASSPGGQGAYEQY

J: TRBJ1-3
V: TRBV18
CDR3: ASSPLHGNTIY

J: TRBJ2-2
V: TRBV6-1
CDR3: ASRGTGESGELF

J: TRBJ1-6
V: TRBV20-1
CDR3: SARDEFPGNSPLH

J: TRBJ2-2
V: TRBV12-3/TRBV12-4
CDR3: ASSPLPSWGGPTGELF

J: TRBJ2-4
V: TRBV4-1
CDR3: ASSQAGQAKNIQY

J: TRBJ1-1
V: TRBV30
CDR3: AWVGTGGLVSANTEAF

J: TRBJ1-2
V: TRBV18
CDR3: ASSPQTDYGFT